A single sample gave rise to the 16 T cell receptor beta chains below, sequenced in a study of regulatory T cells in long-lasting Graves disease. Arm-PCR of CDR3 regions and iRepertoire HTBI primers were the basis on which TCR beta libraries were built. TCRdb reprocessed the multiplex PCR reads via MiXCR and lists one record per CDR3 protein. The sample has a few hundred thousand distinct CDR3 sequences; around 16% are singletons. Time point defined: newly diagnosed GD, antithyroid drugs for less than 3 months. After RNA was extracted from PBMCs, the TCR library was made from it. The specimen was peripheral blood mononuclear cells (PBMCs), collected at new diagnosis, from a patient treated with antithyroid drugs. These TCRs come from a female donor with Graves disease.

This clonotype has ten or more counts. V is TRBV11-2 and J is TRBJ2-7, with D uncertain. The V end was cut by 5 bases, the J end by 5 bases, with 19 bases between. The CDR3 runs 15 residues. Germline-derived CDR1 and CDR2 are SGHAT and FQNNGV. The CDR3 sequence: CASSPYVFIGNEQYF. The CDR3 DNA sequence: TGTGCCAGCAGCCCGTATGTGTTTATTGGCAACGAGCAGTACTTC.

This clonotype has ten or more counts. The rearrangement links TRBV19 to TRBJ1-4; D is possibly TRBD1 (5 bases). V lost 9 bases to trimming and J lost 8 bases, with 10 bases between them. The germline CDR1 and CDR2 sequences are LNHDA and SQIVND (reference sequence). The CDR3 has 11 residues. CDR3 sequence reads: CASKGREKLFF. CDR3 in DNA: TGTGCCAGCAAGGGGCGGGAAAAACTGTTTTTT.

There are many counts of this clonotype. This chain connects TRBV4-1 to TRBJ2-1; the D gene is possibly TRBD1 (6 bases). Trimming removed 0 bases from V and 0 bases from J, with 15 bases in between. Looked up from germline, CDR1 is MGHRA and CDR2 is YSYEKL. The CDR3 loop spans 18 amino acids. The CDR3 coding sequence is TGCGCCAGCAGCCAAGATCGGGACACCGGAAGCTCCTACAATGAGCAGTTCTTC. It codes for CASSQDRDTGSSYNEQFF.

This clonotype was recorded many times. This chain uses TRBV20-1 with TRBJ2-3; D unresolved. Trimming left V 6 bases short and J 2 bases short, with 12 bases between. Germline V gene data show CDR1 as DFQATT and CDR2 as SNEGSKA (reference sequence). The CDR3 has 13 amino acids. The CDR3 loop reads CSARMGLTDTQYF. The CDR3 DNA is TGCAGTGCCCGAATGGGCCTCACAGATACGCAGTATTTT.

This clonotype was seen repeatedly, ten times or more. The J gene is TRBJ1-1, the V gene TRBV19, with 7 bases fitting TRBD1. Germline loops: CDR1 LNHDA, CDR2 SQIVND (reference sequence). The CDR3 runs to 15 residues. V lost 2 bases, J lost 4 bases, and 7 bases stayed unmatched. The CDR3 loop reads CASSITGAGSTEAFF. CDR3 coding DNA: TGTGCCAGTAGTATAACAGGGGCAGGAAGCACTGAAGCTTTCTTT.

This clonotype was observed many times. The V and J genes are TRBV10-3 and TRBJ2-7; 7 nucleotides line up with TRBD2. The V gene's germline CDR1 is ENHRY and CDR2 SYGVKD. V gave up 0 bases and J gave up 3 bases; unmatched junction bases: 2. This CDR3 is 14 amino acids long. The CDR3 DNA reads TGTGCCATCAGTGAGTCGGGGACTATCTACGAGCAGTACTTC. This codes for CAISESGTIYEQYF.

The V call is TRBV7-9, the J call TRBJ2-5, with a tentative D call TRBD2 (6 bases). Germline assignment: CDR1 SEHNR and CDR2 FQNEAQ (reference sequence). This CDR3 region has 14 residues. V lost 5 bases to trimming and J lost 5 bases, with 15 bases between them. The CDR3 DNA reads as TGTGCCAGCAGCCCGGGGGACTCGGGGGAGACCCAGTACTTC. It translates to CASSPGDSGETQYF. Using reference TRBV7-9 and TRBJ2-5 for the parts outside the CDR3, the full variable domain is DTGVSQNPRHKITKRGQNVTFRCDPISEHNRLYWYRQTLGQGPEFLTYFQNEAQLEKSRLLSDRFSAERPKGSFSTLEIQRTEQGDSAMYLCASSPGDSGETQYFGPGTRLLVL.

This clonotype was found many times. J is TRBJ2-1 and V is TRBV19; D possibly corresponds to TRBD1 (6 bases). Trimming took off 3 bases at V and 0 bases at J, with 15 bases between the two ends. Germline V CDR1 and CDR2: LNHDA, SQIVND (reference sequence). The CDR3 loop spans 17 amino acids. The CDR3 is CASSIPPGASSYNEQFF. Here the CDR3 DNA reads TGTGCCAGTAGTATCCCCCCAGGGGCGAGCTCCTACAATGAGCAGTTCTTC.

Ten or more counts support this clonotype. The V call is TRBV29-1, the J call TRBJ2-5; D is possibly TRBD1 (5 bases). Germline V gene data show CDR1 as SQVTM and CDR2 as ANQGSEA. This CDR3 has 12 amino acids. Trimming stripped 7 bases from V and 4 bases from J, with 13 bases between. The CDR3 here is CSEDSGGETQYF. CDR3 DNA: TGCAGCGAAGACAGTGGTGGAGAGACCCAGTACTTC.

This clonotype has ten or more counts. This rearrangement joins TRBV7-2 to TRBJ2-1; a possible D gene is TRBD2 (5 bases). Germline CDR1 SGHTA, CDR2 FQGNSA. The CDR3 consists of 12 residues. V was cut by 5 bases and J by 10 bases, with 12 bases left in between. The CDR3 DNA is TGTGCCAGCAGCCCCCGGGGATCGGAGCAGTTCTTC. Its translation: CASSPRGSEQFF.

The chain links TRBV2 to TRBJ2-1, with D possibly called TRBD1 or TRBD2 (5 bases each). V was shortened by 4 bases and J by 0 bases, with 13 bases between the two germline ends. Germline CDR1 is SNHLY and CDR2 is FYNNEI. The CDR3 extends over 16 amino acids. The CDR3 region is CASSVSGTTSYNEQFF. In DNA, the CDR3 is TGTGCCAGCAGTGTATCCGGGACGACCTCCTACAATGAGCAGTTCTTC.

In this sample, this clonotype turned up many times. The genes are TRBV4-2 and TRBJ2-2; 7 nucleotides match TRBD2. Germline values: CDR1 LGHNA, CDR2 YNFKEQ. V trimming: 5 bases; J trimming: 3 bases; junction bases outside the gene matches: 12. This CDR3 has 17 residues. The CDR3 coding sequence is TGTGCCAGCAGCTTCGAGGCGGGAGCCCCTTACACCGGGGAGCTGTTTTTT. Translating gives CASSFEAGAPYTGELFF.

This clonotype was counted ten times or more. V usage is TRBV24-1 and J usage is TRBJ2-3; 10 nucleotides line up with TRBD2. Per the germline V gene, CDR1 is KGHDR and CDR2 is SFDVKD. The CDR3 is made up of 16 amino acids. V lost 4 bases to trimming and J lost 5 bases; unmatched junction nucleotides: 8. CDR3 region: CATSDPLAGVGDTQYF. The CDR3 nucleotides read TGTGCCACCAGTGACCCCCTAGCGGGAGTTGGAGATACGCAGTATTTT.

This clonotype was observed at least ten times. This sequence joins TRBV9 and TRBJ2-3, with a tentative D call TRBD1 (6 bases). Trimming stripped 5 bases from V and 1 base from J, with 11 bases between. The CDR3 spans 14 residues. The germline CDR1 and CDR2 sequences are SGDLS and YYNGEE. The CDR3 protein is CASSRDTGTDTQYF. CDR3 nucleotides: TGTGCCAGCAGTCGGGACACCGGCACAGATACGCAGTATTTT.

CDR3 sequence (DNA): TGTGCCAGCAGCAACGACAGGGGAAGGAACACTGAAGCTTTCTTT. Translated: CASSNDRGRNTEAFF. The chain has TRBV13 and TRBJ1-1; 8 bases match TRBD1. The V and J ends lost 5 bases and 1 base, in that order; junction bases with no gene match: 6. The germline V gene has CDR1 PRHDT and CDR2 FYEKMQ (reference sequence). This CDR3 region has 15 residues.

There are many counts of this clonotype. The J gene is TRBJ1-4, the V gene TRBV6-2 or TRBV6-3; D call uncertain. Germline assignment: CDR1 MNHEY and CDR2 SVGEGT. V was clipped by 3 bases and J by 8 bases, with 7 bases between them. The CDR3 contains 12 residues. In DNA form, the CDR3 reads TGTGCCAGCAGTTATAACCTCGAAAAACTGTTTTTT. Translating it yields CASSYNLEKLFF.